This TCR beta chain was identified in a study of blood T cell repertoires in COVID-19. Study summary: Donors in the United States, Italy and Spain gave samples during acute or convalescent COVID-19. In each case, the material was cDNA or gDNA derived from T cells, B-cell-depleted T cells, or PBMCs.

Assay used: immunoSEQ multiplex PCR; TCRdb lists only in-frame clones, some missing. The top ten hold under 0.95% of the sample, which has about 250,000 clones, approximately 86% seen once. The V gene lost 8 bases and the J gene lost 0 bases, with 11 bases spanning the gap. Germline CDR1 reads SGHAT; CDR2 reads FQNNGV. The CDR3 consists of 14 residues. The chain recombines TRBV11-2 with TRBJ2-1, with a possible D match to TRBD2 (6 bases). What was sequenced was peripheral blood. The sequence derives from a woman aged 30 to 39 with acute or convalescent COVID-19. CDR3 residues: CASGGPNSYNEQFF. In DNA form, the CDR3 reads TGTGCCAGCGGAGGGCCGAACTCCTACAATGAGCAGTTCTTC.